These 21 T cell receptor beta chains came from one sample sequenced in a study of technical replicates of blood from a handful of donors. Repertoires were generated with immunoSEQ multiplex PCR, while TCRdb's copy carries only in-frame clones and drops some. The sample lists over 55,000 clones, approximately 83% occurring once. Sequenced: PBMCs. Receptors originate from a human donor in good health. Some clones in this sample may be carry-over from other donors' samples.

V usage is TRBV27 and J usage is TRBJ2-2; unclear D gene. V lost 6 bases and J 6 bases, leaving 8 bases between the germline ends. Germline CDR1 is MNHEY and CDR2 is SMNVEV (reference sequence). The length of the CDR3 is 12 residues. The CDR3 loop reads CASSLRSGELFF. In nucleotides, the CDR3 is TGTGCCAGCAGCCTCAGATCCGGGGAGCTGTTTTTT.

The chain carries TRBV7-2 and TRBJ2-7, with 10 bases matching TRBD1. CDR3 length: 14 amino acids. Germline CDR1 is SGHTA and CDR2 is FQGNSA. J lost 5 bases, V lost 5 bases, and 6 bases had no gene match. The CDR3 nucleotides read TGTGCCAGCAGCACGGGACAGGGGCTCAACGAGCAGTACTTC. It translates to CASSTGQGLNEQYF.

This sequence joins TRBV5-1 and TRBJ2-7, with D hard to call. V lost 2 bases and J 0 bases, leaving 6 bases between the germline ends. This CDR3 has 13 residues. Germline-derived CDR1 and CDR2 are SGHRS and YFSETQ. The CDR3 DNA sequence: TGCGCCAGCAGCTTAGAACTCTCCTACGAGCAGTACTTC. Translation gives CASSLELSYEQYF.

V usage is TRBV4-2 and J usage is TRBJ2-7; 8 bases are shared with TRBD1. The length of the CDR3 is 15 residues. V was clipped by 3 bases and J by 3 bases; unmatched bases: 7. Germline CDR1 is LGHNA and CDR2 is YNFKEQ. The CDR3 loop is CASSQGTGKLYEQYF. The CDR3 nucleotides are TGTGCCAGCAGCCAGGGGACAGGAAAACTCTACGAGCAGTACTTC.

This clone was counted only a few times. V gene TRBV5-1 combines with J gene TRBJ1-4; D is ambiguous. Germline-derived CDR1 and CDR2 are SGHRS and YFSETQ. This CDR3 is built from 15 residues. The V gene lost 4 bases and the J gene lost 7 bases, with 17 bases spanning the gap. For the CDR3, the DNA is TGCGCCAGCAGCCCCGAGACGGGGTGGAGTGAAAAACTGTTTTTT. Amino acids: CASSPETGWSEKLFF.

V and J are TRBV19 and TRBJ1-5; D ambiguous. The germline V and J ends were trimmed by 7 bases and 2 bases, with 9 bases remaining between them. CDR3 length: 13 amino acids. Per the germline V gene, CDR1 is LNHDA and CDR2 is SQIVND (reference sequence). The CDR3 protein is CASNVLGNQPQHF. CDR3 coding DNA: TGTGCCAGTAACGTGTTAGGCAATCAGCCCCAGCATTTT.

The chain has TRBV29-1 and TRBJ1-3; 8 positions match TRBD1. There are 13 residues in the CDR3. Trimming at V came to 5 bases and at J to 4 bases, leaving 4 bases not matched to a gene. Germline V gene lookup returns CDR1 SQVTM and CDR2 ANQGSEA. This CDR3 is CSVPGQGGNTIYF. Here the CDR3 DNA reads TGCAGCGTTCCAGGACAGGGAGGAAACACCATATATTTT.

V gene TRBV7-3 combines with J gene TRBJ1-3; D may be TRBD1 (5 bases). V was clipped by 5 bases and J by 1 base, with 15 bases between them. CDR3 length: 16 residues. Germline V gives CDR1 SGHTA, CDR2 FQGTGA. The CDR3 DNA is TGTGCCAGCAGCCTGGGATCTGGGGCGTCTGGAAACACCATATATTTT. Its protein product is CASSLGSGASGNTIYF.

This sequence joins TRBV5-1 and TRBJ1-1; TRBD1 aligns across 7 bases. The CDR3 contains 15 residues. The germline gives CDR1 SGHRS, CDR2 YFSETQ. V lost 2 bases to trimming and J lost 0 bases; unmatched junction nucleotides: 4. CDR3 sequence: CASSLEGAMNTEAFF. For the CDR3, the DNA is TGCGCCAGCAGCTTAGAGGGGGCCATGAACACTGAAGCTTTCTTT. Looking up the rest from reference TRBV5-1 and TRBJ1-1 gives the full variable domain: KAGVTQTPRYLIKTRGQQVTLSCSPISGHRSVSWYQQTPGQGLQFLFEYFSETQRNKGNFPGRFSGRQFSNSRSEMNVSTLELGDSALYLCASSLEGAMNTEAFFGQGTRLTVV.

A few counts support this clone. The chain employs TRBV30 and TRBJ1-1, with D perhaps TRBD1 (5 bases). CDR1 and CDR2 (germline): GTSNPN, SVGIG (reference sequence). Trimming cost V 0 bases and J 5 bases, with 10 bases left between them. This CDR3 is 13 amino acids long. The CDR3 loop is CAWSVGGETEAFF. CDR3 nucleotides: TGTGCCTGGAGTGTCGGAGGGGAGACTGAAGCTTTCTTT.

The gene calls are TRBV29-1 and TRBJ2-7, with D possibly TRBD1 on 6 matching bases. Trimming left V 3 bases short and J 5 bases short, with 8 bases between. The CDR3 is 11 residues long. Germline V CDR1 and CDR2: SQVTM, ANQGSEA. The DNA for the CDR3 is TGCAGCGTTGATAAGGGGGACGAGCAGTACTTC. Translation gives CSVDKGDEQYF.

V usage is TRBV9 and J usage is TRBJ2-3; a weak D match, TRBD2 (7 bases). The germline CDR1 and CDR2 sequences are SGDLS and YYNGEE. The CDR3 runs 15 residues. The ends were cut back, 0 bases at V and 5 bases at J, with 13 bases in the middle. The CDR3 DNA sequence: TGTGCCAGCAGCGTAGGGGGGGGCCAACAAGATACGCAGTATTTT. Translation gives CASSVGGGQQDTQYF. Based on the CDR3 plus reference TRBV9 and TRBJ2-3, the full variable domain is DSGVTQTPKHLITATGQRVTLRCSPRSGDLSVYWYQQSLDQGLQFLIQYYNGEERAKGNILERFSAQQFPDLHSELNLSSLELGDSALYFCASSVGGGQQDTQYFGPGTRLTVL.

This chain links TRBV7-3 with TRBJ2-7; a weak D match, TRBD2 (6 bases). CDR3 size: 13 residues. CDR1 and CDR2 (germline): SGHTA, FQGTGA. The ends were cut back, 5 bases at V and 1 base at J, with 9 bases in the middle. CDR3 region: CASSRSGSYEQYF. In DNA, the CDR3 is TGTGCCAGCAGCCGTAGCGGATCCTACGAGCAGTACTTC.

The count of this clone is one. This chain's CDR3 is CASSLEQGSQPQHF. The DNA for the CDR3 is TGCGCCAGCAGCTTGGAACAGGGAAGTCAGCCCCAGCATTTT. The chain carries TRBV5-1 and TRBJ1-5, with D possibly matching TRBD1 (6 bases). Germline values: CDR1 SGHRS, CDR2 YFSETQ. V lost 0 bases and J lost 6, with 10 bases in between. This CDR3 has 14 residues.

The V and J genes are TRBV6-5 and TRBJ1-2; 9 bases align to TRBD1. Germline lookup yields CDR1 MNHEY and CDR2 SVGAGI. The V segment lost 2 bases and the J segment 2 bases; nucleotides outside the gene matches: 3. There are 15 residues in the CDR3. The CDR3 spells CASSYEGTGNYGYTF. The CDR3 coding sequence is TGTGCCAGCAGTTACGAAGGGACAGGGAACTATGGCTACACCTTC.

This sequence joins TRBV5-6 and TRBJ2-7; perhaps TRBD2 as D (5 bases). The germline V gene encodes CDR1 SGHDT and CDR2 YYEEEE. V was trimmed by 0 bases and J by 9 bases, leaving 10 bases between them. This CDR3 contains 12 residues. CDR3 sequence reads: CASSLAREVQYF. In nucleotides, the CDR3 is TGTGCCAGCAGCTTGGCGAGGGAAGTGCAGTACTTC.

This clone is a singleton in its sample. DNA of the CDR3: TGTGCCAGCAGTATACGGGGGAGGCAAGAGACCCAGTACTTC. The encoded protein is CASSIRGRQETQYF. The rearrangement links TRBV6-1 to TRBJ2-5, with D possibly being TRBD2 (6 bases). The CDR3 totals 14 residues. The germline gives CDR1 MNHNS, CDR2 SASEGT. Trimming stripped 5 bases from V and 2 bases from J, with 12 bases between.

This clone was found once. The V call is TRBV6-6, the J call TRBJ2-1; 9 nucleotides line up with TRBD1. The trim removed 5 bases at V and 7 bases at J, leaving 9 bases unmatched. Germline V CDR1 and CDR2: MNHNY, SVGAGI (reference sequence). The CDR3 sequence is 15 residues long. The CDR3 nucleotides read TGTGCCAGCAGTCCCCGGGAGACAGGGGGGAATGAGCAGTTCTTC. It specifies CASSPRETGGNEQFF.

The chain couples TRBV7-9 to TRBJ1-6; TRBD1 is a possible D gene (6 bases). V lost 4 bases and J 7 bases, leaving 8 bases between the germline ends. The germline V gene has CDR1 SEHNR and CDR2 FQNEAQ (reference sequence). The length of the CDR3 is 13 residues. The CDR3 DNA sequence: TGTGCCAGCAGCTCGACAGGAAATTCACCCCTCCACTTT. It yields the protein CASSSTGNSPLHF.

The chain carries TRBV7-2 and TRBJ1-3; tentative D call: TRBD1 (6 bases). Trimming stripped 2 bases from V and 8 bases from J, with 19 bases between. CDR1 is SGHTA and CDR2 is FQGNSA in the germline V gene. This CDR3 contains 16 residues. The DNA of the CDR3 is TGTGCCAGCAGCTTATTTTCGTCAGGGGCTCCTGACACCATATATTTT. This gives the protein CASSLFSSGAPDTIYF.

V and J are TRBV30 and TRBJ1-3; D remains unclear. Trimming shortened V by 4 bases and J by 0 bases, and 13 bases separated the two germline ends. The length of the CDR3 is 15 residues. CDR1 GTSNPN and CDR2 SVGIG come from the germline V gene (reference sequence). The CDR3 loop reads CAWTLRESSGNTIYF. DNA for the CDR3: TGTGCCTGGACCCTCCGGGAGTCCTCTGGAAACACCATATATTTT.